This entry is about one T cell receptor (beta chain). Its antigen remains undetermined. No much larger clone is present one base from it, and per-base qualities are unavailable. This sample was included in a study of T cells after posttransplantation cyclophosphamide (dated by TCRdb to 2016 to 2017). In terms of the full investigation: Using TRB sequencing, the study followed how the T cell repertoire reconstituted after myeloablative bone marrow transplantation in which posttransplantation cyclophosphamide served as GVHD prophylaxis. Samples from 35 PTCy-treated patients, along with samples from 16 of their related bone marrow donors, underwent antigen receptor sequencing. Because TRA and TRB clonality correlated tightly in roughly nine samples, later TCR analyses were limited to TRB. TRB sequencing was also done on up to 3 additional blood samples from 2 to 5.2 years after transplant in 3 patients, and on pretransplant blood from 4 patients. Blood from all 35 or so PTCy patients who had 1-year posttransplant specimens underwent TRB sequencing. Public TRB sequences were searched against a database of over 3,600 sequences associated with responses to pathogens, tumor antigens, self-antigens and alloantigens.

General study outcomes and caveats: Across 35 to 45 patients, TRB clonality was highly associated with recipient CMV seropositivity and CMV reactivation, and diversity in PTCy patients was similar to diversity in CNI/methotrexate controls. Donor-recipient similarity was low at 1-2 months but increased during the first year, and donor CD8+ memory clones often dominated later blood repertoires. The TRB repertoires of T cells infiltrating skin or the GI tract showed only limited overlap with the TRB repertoires found in blood.

TRB sequencing used genomic DNA with the immunoSEQ assay at survey resolution or the hsTCRB kit. In the paper's pipeline: The immunoSEQ software handled the initial read processing, while the LymphoSeq R package was used for the repertoire analyses. For each TRB dataset, clonality was calculated as 1 minus normalized Shannon entropy, and the Gini coefficient was computed as well. Phenotypes of unsorted samples were inferred by mapping TRB sequences from sorted subsets of the recipient or donor onto unsorted samples of the same recipient. TCRdb limited this immuneACCESS table to in-frame rearrangements with V and J called. A share of clones is missing; checked studies link under half to unresolved V genes, and the rest is unexplained. That table furnishes V, J and clone size, whereas the DNA furnished D and trimming. Across this sample there are around 3,900 clones, with 83% seen only once. 5% to 7% of the sample is taken by the ten largest.

The germline V gene sets CDR1 to SGHAT and CDR2 to FQNNGV. Reading from cysteine to phenylalanine, the CDR3 counts 14 amino acids. Only CDR3 DNA remains: 42 bases, in frame from the first base. Trimming accounts for 6 bases at V and 5 bases at J, while the number of junction bases matched to no gene is 4. The meaning of the sample's treatment or condition label: high-dose cyclophosphamide on days +3 and +4 as single-agent GVHD prophylaxis. Patients in the PTCy group got busulfan and fludarabine conditioning, a marrow graft from a related or unrelated donor, and cyclophosphamide on days +3 and +4. The PTCy-treated patients were enrolled in a prospective multi-institutional clinical trial. Peripheral blood and bone marrow mononuclear cells were isolated by Ficoll-Hypaque density centrifugation and cryopreserved. Sorting of CD4+ and CD8+ T cells, including naive and memory subsets, was performed by FACS on a FACSAria II.

The chain joins TRBV11-2 to TRBJ2-5, with 12 bases in between that match TRBD2. This receptor was identified in a male patient aged 25-45 years who received an allogeneic stem cell transplant from a related donor, was CMV-positive, and had no GVHD. Some T cells may originate with the graft donor following a transplant. The sequenced sample was CD4+ T cells sorted from blood, obtained around 250 days after a stem cell transplant with posttransplant cyclophosphamide. The nucleotides are TGTGCCAGCAGTCCTAGCGGGGGGGCTGAGACCCAGTACTTC. This gives the protein CASSPSGGAETQYF.